This is a list of T cell receptor beta chains from one sample in a study of T cell changes during pregnancy in multiple sclerosis. Produced via immunoSEQ multiplex PCR; TCRdb's table is partial and in-frame only. The repertoire holds roughly 60,000 clones, with around 93% as singletons. Here the sequenced sample was CD4+ T cells from peripheral blood mononuclear cells, taken before pregnancy. The receptors stem from a female donor with multiple sclerosis, enrolled in a pregnancy study. CDR3s include the opening cysteine and the closing phenylalanine or tryptophan. Fields, in order: D gene, V gene, clone size, J gene, CDR3 DNA, CDR3 protein. D genes are given only for firm matches. Clone size is stated in some rows and not others, as once, few, many or a class when expanded.

NA,TRBV18,NA,TRBJ2-7,TGTGCCAGCTCACCAACGGGACAAATCTACGAGCAGTACTTC,CASSPTGQIYEQYF
TRBD2,TRBV5-1,NA,TRBJ2-1,TGCGCCAGCAGCTTGGGCTTGACTAGCGGGAGTACGGATGAGCAGTTCTTC,CASSLGLTSGSTDEQFF
TRBD2,TRBV2,NA,TRBJ2-1,TGTGCCATCCGACTAGCGGGTTACAATGAGCAGTTCTTC,CAIRLAGYNEQFF
NA,TRBV10-3,NA,TRBJ2-5,TGTGCCATCAGCGGAGACGTCCTCCAAGAGACCCAGTACTTC,CAISGDVLQETQYF
NA,TRBV11-3,NA,TRBJ2-3,TGTGCCAGCAGCTTACGTCGGGGAGGTGCAGATACGCAGTATTTT,CASSLRRGGADTQYF
TRBD2,TRBV9,once,TRBJ2-5,TGTGCCAGCAGCGTAGGAGGGCTAGCGGGAAAAGAGACCCAGTACTTC,CASSVGGLAGKETQYF
NA,TRBV4-3,NA,TRBJ2-7,TGCGCCAGCAGCAGGGACTCTTACTACGAGCAGTACTTC,CASSRDSYYEQYF
TRBD1,TRBV5-4,NA,TRBJ1-2,TGTGCCAGCAGCTGGGGACAGGAGACCTATGGCTACACCTTC,CASSWGQETYGYTF
NA,TRBV27,NA,TRBJ1-5,TGTGCCAGCAGTTACAATTACAATCAGCCCCAGCATTTT,CASSYNYNQPQHF
NA,TRBV28,NA,TRBJ2-7,TGTGCCAGCAGTTTATGGCTAGATGGGAGCTACGAGCAGTACTTC,CASSLWLDGSYEQYF
NA,TRBV10-3,NA,TRBJ2-1,TGTGCCATCAGTCGGGTGACGACAGATGAGCAGTTCTTC,CAISRVTTDEQFF
NA,TRBV7-2,NA,TRBJ2-5,TGTGCCAGCAGCTTAGGTCGCGCGTACCAAGAGACCCAGTACTTC,CASSLGRAYQETQYF
NA,TRBV19,NA,TRBJ1-1,TGTGCCAGTAGTATGGGGTCAGGGGAAGTTTTAACTGAAGCTTTCTTT,CASSMGSGEVLTEAFF
NA,TRBV10-3,few,TRBJ1-1,TGTGCCATCAGTGAGACAGGGATGAACACTGAAGCTTTCTTT,CAISETGMNTEAFF
NA,TRBV6-5,once,TRBJ1-2,TGTGCCAGCAGGAGAGCTGGGGCGGCCTATGGCTACACCTTC,CASRRAGAAYGYTF